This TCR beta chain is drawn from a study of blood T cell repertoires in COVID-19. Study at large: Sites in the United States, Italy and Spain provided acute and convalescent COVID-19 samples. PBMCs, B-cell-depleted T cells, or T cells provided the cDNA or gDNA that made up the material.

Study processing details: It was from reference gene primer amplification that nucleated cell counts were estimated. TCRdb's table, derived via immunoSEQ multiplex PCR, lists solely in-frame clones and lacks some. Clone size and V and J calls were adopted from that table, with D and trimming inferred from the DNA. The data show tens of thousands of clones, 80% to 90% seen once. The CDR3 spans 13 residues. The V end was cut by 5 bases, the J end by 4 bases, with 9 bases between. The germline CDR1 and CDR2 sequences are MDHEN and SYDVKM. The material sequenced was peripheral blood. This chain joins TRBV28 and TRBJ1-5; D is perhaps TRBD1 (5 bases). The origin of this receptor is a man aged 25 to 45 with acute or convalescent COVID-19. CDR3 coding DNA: TGTGCCAGCAGTCAGGGTGAGAATCAGCCCCAGCATTTT. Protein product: CASSQGENQPQHF.